This entry is about one TCR beta chain. Its antigen is currently unknown. MiXCR, run by TCRdb on the RT-PCR reads, gives a single entry per CDR3 protein. The profile shows around 520,000 distinct CDR3 sequences, about 25% of them singletons. The sample belongs to a study of response to subunit inactivated influenza vaccine. General observations from the study: Authors proposed each seasonal influenza vaccination draws in few new T cells.

Germline V gives CDR1 SEHNR, CDR2 FQNEAQ (reference sequence). This CDR3 region has 14 residues. V lost 5 bases to trimming and J lost 7 bases, with 15 bases between them. This clonotype originated in a man over 45 who received an inactivated influenza vaccine. The chain carries TRBV7-9 and TRBJ2-1, with D possibly being TRBD2 (5 bases). Sequenced material: CD4+ T cells sorted from PBMCs, taken roughly 5 days after vaccination. CDR3 nucleotide sequence: TGTGCCAGCAGCATCCGGACCCCGGGGAATGAGCAGTTCTTC. Its translation is CASSIRTPGNEQFF.